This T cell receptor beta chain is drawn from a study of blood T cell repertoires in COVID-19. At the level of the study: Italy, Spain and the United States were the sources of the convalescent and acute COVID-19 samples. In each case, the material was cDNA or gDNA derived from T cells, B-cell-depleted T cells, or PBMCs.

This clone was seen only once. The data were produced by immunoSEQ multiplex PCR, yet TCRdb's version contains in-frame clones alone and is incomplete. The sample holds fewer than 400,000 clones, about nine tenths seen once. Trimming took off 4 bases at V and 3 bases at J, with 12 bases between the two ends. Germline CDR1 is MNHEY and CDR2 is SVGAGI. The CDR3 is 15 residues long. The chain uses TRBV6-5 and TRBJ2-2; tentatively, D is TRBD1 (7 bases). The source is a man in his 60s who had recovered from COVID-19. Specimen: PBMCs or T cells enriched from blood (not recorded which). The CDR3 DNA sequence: TGTGCCAGCAGTTGGGGCAGGGGGGACACCGGGGAGCTGTTTTTT. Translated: CASSWGRGDTGELFF.